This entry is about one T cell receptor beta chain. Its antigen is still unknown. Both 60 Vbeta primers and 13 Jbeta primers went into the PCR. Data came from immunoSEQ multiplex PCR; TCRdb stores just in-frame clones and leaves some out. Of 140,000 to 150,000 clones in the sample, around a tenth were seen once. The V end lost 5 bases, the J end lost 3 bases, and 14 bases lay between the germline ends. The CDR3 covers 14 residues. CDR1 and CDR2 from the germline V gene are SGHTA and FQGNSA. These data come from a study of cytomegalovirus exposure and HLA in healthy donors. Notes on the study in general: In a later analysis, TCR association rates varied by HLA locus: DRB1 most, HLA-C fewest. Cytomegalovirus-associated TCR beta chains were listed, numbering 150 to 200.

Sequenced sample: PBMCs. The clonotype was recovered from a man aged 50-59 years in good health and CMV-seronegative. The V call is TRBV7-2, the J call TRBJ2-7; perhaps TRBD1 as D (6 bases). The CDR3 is CASSLGQEFYEQYF. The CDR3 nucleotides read TGTGCCAGCAGCCTGGGACAAGAATTCTACGAGCAGTACTTC.